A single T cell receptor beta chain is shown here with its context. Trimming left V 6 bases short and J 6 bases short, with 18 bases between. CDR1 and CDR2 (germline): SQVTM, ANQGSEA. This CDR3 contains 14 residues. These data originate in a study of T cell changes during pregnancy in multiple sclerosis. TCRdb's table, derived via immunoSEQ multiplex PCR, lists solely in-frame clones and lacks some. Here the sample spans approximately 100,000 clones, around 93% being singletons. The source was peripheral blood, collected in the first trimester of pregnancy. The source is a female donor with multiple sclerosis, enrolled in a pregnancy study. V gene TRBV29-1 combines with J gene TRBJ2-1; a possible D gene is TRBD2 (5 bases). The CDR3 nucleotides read TGCAGCGTAAGTTCCGTCCTAGCACCCAATGAGCAGTTCTTC. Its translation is CSVSSVLAPNEQFF.